This TCR beta chain was sequenced for a study of identical twins. Each CDR3 protein is one row after TCRdb ran MiXCR on the 5' RACE reads. The sample includes 450,000 or so distinct CDR3 sequences, 14% of them seen just once. This clonotype was found a few times. The CDR3 has 15 residues. J gave up 0 bases and V 5 bases, and 6 bases lay outside the gene matches. These same data were also listed under a study on yellow fever vaccine responses in identical twins.

The sample consisted of CD4+ T cells sorted from blood. The chain recombines TRBV12-3 or TRBV12-4 with TRBJ2-5, with TRBD1 matching over 7 bases. The receptor's source is a woman aged 18-29 years in good health. In DNA, the CDR3 is TGTGCCAGCAGTATTGGGACAGCAAACCAAGAGACCCAGTACTTC. Translated: CASSIGTANQETQYF.